The 27 T cell receptor beta chains below were found in one sample sequenced in a study of cytomegalovirus exposure and HLA in healthy donors. The protocol was immunoSEQ multiplex PCR, while the TCRdb copy is restricted to in-frame clones and leaves out a portion. The sample lists approximately 160,000 clones; under 90% were seen once. Sample: PBMCs. All receptors derive from a man younger than 35 in good health and CMV-seropositive.

The J gene is TRBJ1-2, the V gene TRBV7-9; possible D gene TRBD1, 5 bases. Germline CDR1 reads SEHNR; CDR2 reads FQNEAQ (reference sequence). V was cut by 0 bases and J by 3 bases, with 11 bases left in between. The length of the CDR3 is 15 residues. The CDR3 DNA reads as TGTGCCAGCAGCTTAGCCAGGGCGGCGGACTATGGCTACACCTTC. Translating it yields CASSLARAADYGYTF.

The chain recombines TRBV11-3 with TRBJ2-1; 14 bases align to TRBD2. CDR1 and CDR2 (germline): SGHNT, YENEEA. This CDR3 is 15 amino acids long. V lost 4 bases, J lost 6 bases, and 2 bases stayed unmatched. The CDR3 spells CASSSGLAGANEQFF. In DNA form, the CDR3 reads TGTGCCAGCAGCTCGGGACTAGCGGGGGCCAATGAGCAGTTCTTC.

V and J are TRBV29-1 and TRBJ1-1; TRBD1 might be the D (6 bases). The ends were cut back, 4 bases at V and 10 bases at J, with 16 bases in the middle. The CDR3 contains 12 residues. Germline V CDR1 and CDR2: SQVTM, ANQGSEA. The CDR3 is CSVVVQGEAAFF. The CDR3 DNA sequence: TGCAGCGTTGTGGTACAGGGCGAGGCAGCTTTCTTT.

This sequence joins TRBV7-8 and TRBJ2-7; TRBD1 might be the D (5 bases). Germline lookup yields CDR1 SGHVS and CDR2 FQNEAQ. V was shortened by 1 base and J by 2 bases, with 21 bases between the two germline ends. The CDR3 has 18 amino acids. This CDR3 reads CASSLEVRAGPHPYEQYF. The CDR3 DNA reads as TGTGCCAGCAGCTTAGAGGTCAGGGCAGGGCCACATCCCTACGAGCAGTACTTC.

The chain carries TRBV19 and TRBJ1-4; possible D gene TRBD1, 6 bases. Trimming took off 5 bases at V and 2 bases at J, with 15 bases between the two ends. Germline V gene data show CDR1 as LNHDA and CDR2 as SQIVND (reference sequence). The CDR3 is 16 amino acids. CDR3 DNA sequence: TGTGCCAGTAGTGTCCTACAGGGAGCTACTAATGAAAAACTGTTTTTT. Its protein is CASSVLQGATNEKLFF. The full variable domain, with the rest looked up from reference TRBV19 and TRBJ1-4, is DGGITQSPKYLFRKEGQNVTLSCEQNLNHDAMYWYRQDPGQGLRLIYYSQIVNDFQKGDIAEGYSVSREKKESFPLTVTSAQKNPTAFYLCASSVLQGATNEKLFFGSGTQLSVL.

J is TRBJ2-1 and V is TRBV5-4; D is undetermined. Germline loops: CDR1 SGHNT, CDR2 YYREEE (reference sequence). CDR3 size: 14 residues. Trimming removed 4 bases from V and 5 bases from J, with 13 bases in between. CDR3: CASSPSGTDNEQFF. The CDR3, as DNA: TGTGCCAGCAGCCCTTCCGGAACAGACAATGAGCAGTTCTTC.

The rearrangement uses TRBV6-1 and TRBJ2-2; 8 nucleotides align to TRBD1. The ends lost 1 base at V and 6 bases at J; junction bases unmatched: 7. Germline values: CDR1 MNHNS, CDR2 SASEGT. CDR3 length: 16 amino acids. This CDR3 reads CASSEVLRGRPGELFF. CDR3 coding DNA: TGTGCCAGCAGTGAAGTCCTCAGGGGGCGCCCCGGGGAGCTGTTTTTT.

In this sample, this clone turned up a few times. The genes are TRBV2 and TRBJ2-7; D unclear. With 8 bases removed from V and 1 base from J, the gap between germline ends came to 9 bases. The V gene's germline CDR1 is SNHLY and CDR2 FYNNEI. This CDR3 comprises 12 residues. The CDR3 sequence is CASGGRSYEQYF. In nucleotides, the CDR3 is TGTGCCAGCGGTGGCAGATCCTACGAGCAGTACTTC.

This clone has just one count. The V call is TRBV10-2, the J call TRBJ2-3, with TRBD1 matching over 7 bases. Germline assignment: CDR1 WSHSY and CDR2 SAAADI. J gave up 3 bases and V 7 bases, and 1 base lay outside the gene matches. The CDR3 covers 12 residues. CDR3 sequence: CASNRGTDTQYF. CDR3 nucleotide sequence: TGCGCCAGCAACAGGGGAACAGATACGCAGTATTTT.

This clone was recorded a few times. The genes are TRBV4-1 and TRBJ2-2; D perhaps matches TRBD2 (6 bases). The germline CDR1 and CDR2 sequences are MGHRA and YSYEKL. CDR3 length: 15 amino acids. Trimming removed 10 bases at V and 6 bases at J, with 21 bases between. In nucleotides, the CDR3 is TGCGCCACTAAACCCCCCGGGAGTCTGTCCGGGGAGCTGTTTTTT. Translation gives CATKPPGSLSGELFF.

This rearrangement joins TRBV28 to TRBJ2-7, with TRBD1 matching 10 bases. After removal of 5 bases from V and 10 bases from J, the junction contained 8 bases not matched to a gene. The CDR3 extends over 13 amino acids. Germline lookup yields CDR1 MDHEN and CDR2 SYDVKM. The DNA for the CDR3 is TGTGCCAGCAGTCCGTGGGGGACAGGGGAACAGTACTTC. It yields the protein CASSPWGTGEQYF.

The chain combines TRBV19 with TRBJ1-2; D is perhaps TRBD1 (6 bases). CDR3 size: 14 residues. Germline lookup yields CDR1 LNHDA and CDR2 SQIVND (reference sequence). The germline V and J ends were trimmed by 5 bases and 8 bases, with 18 bases remaining between them. The CDR3: CASSPGTTISGYTF. The CDR3, as DNA: TGTGCCAGTAGTCCCGGGACAACGATAAGCGGCTACACCTTC.

The rearrangement joins TRBV6-1 to TRBJ1-1, with a possible D match to TRBD1 (5 bases). V lost 5 bases and J 3 bases, leaving 13 bases between the germline ends. The CDR3 length is 14 residues. From germline, CDR1 is MNHNS and CDR2 SASEGT. The CDR3: CASSTQGGDTEAFF. The CDR3 DNA reads as TGTGCCAGCAGTACGCAGGGAGGAGACACTGAAGCTTTCTTT.

The chain carries TRBV2 and TRBJ2-1, with 14 bases fitting TRBD2. The germline V gene encodes CDR1 SNHLY and CDR2 FYNNEI. This CDR3 has 14 amino acids. J lost 7 bases, V lost 6 bases, and 2 bases had no gene match. CDR3 coding DNA: TGTGCCAGCAGGACTAGCGGGAGGGTTAATGAGCAGTTCTTC. Translated: CASRTSGRVNEQFF.

This clone was detected only a few times. This chain uses TRBV10-2 with TRBJ2-1; TRBD2 is a possible D gene (6 bases). V lost 5 bases and J lost 1, with 12 bases in between. This CDR3 is built from 15 residues. The germline V gene encodes CDR1 WSHSY and CDR2 SAAADI. CDR3 loop: CASSQGGESYNEQFF. In DNA form, the CDR3 reads TGCGCCAGCAGTCAGGGAGGTGAATCCTACAATGAGCAGTTCTTC.

In this sample, this clone turned up once. J is TRBJ2-1 and V is TRBV4-1; TRBD2 matches 8 bases. Germline V CDR1 and CDR2: MGHRA, YSYEKL. This CDR3 has 15 residues. J gave up 4 bases and V 1 base, and 3 bases lay outside the gene matches. Here the CDR3 reads CASSQVRGGYNEQFF. CDR3 DNA sequence: TGCGCCAGCAGCCAAGTACGGGGGGGTTACAATGAGCAGTTCTTC.

CDR3 region: CASRVPGGGTGELFF. CDR3 sequence (DNA): TGTGCCAGCAGGGTACCGGGAGGGGGCACCGGGGAGCTGTTTTTT. The rearrangement links TRBV7-2 to TRBJ2-2; 8 bases align to TRBD2. This CDR3 has 15 residues. The ends lost 6 bases at V and 4 bases at J; junction bases unmatched: 7. CDR1 is SGHTA, CDR2 FQGNSA, per germline.

V and J are TRBV29-1 and TRBJ2-7; D remains ambiguous. Trimming cost V 0 bases and J 3 bases, with 15 bases left between them. Germline CDR1 reads SQVTM; CDR2 reads ANQGSEA. The CDR3 is 15 residues long. This chain's CDR3 is CSVEDRSSRGYEQYF. The CDR3 DNA reads TGCAGCGTTGAAGACCGGAGCAGTCGCGGCTACGAGCAGTACTTC.

The chain recombines TRBV7-9 with TRBJ2-5, with D unresolved. V lost 6 bases and J 3 bases, leaving 5 bases between the germline ends. Germline values: CDR1 SEHNR, CDR2 FQNEAQ (reference sequence). The CDR3 spans 11 residues. The chain's CDR3 is CASSYKETQYF. CDR3 nucleotide sequence: TGTGCCAGCAGTTACAAAGAGACCCAGTACTTC.

V gene TRBV5-1 combines with J gene TRBJ2-7, with 7 bases aligning to TRBD1. There are 14 residues in the CDR3. Trimming removed 4 bases from V and 5 bases from J; junction bases left unmatched: 9. Per the germline V gene, CDR1 is SGHRS and CDR2 is YFSETQ. In DNA, the CDR3 is TGCGCCAGCAGCCCCGGGACAGTAGAGCACGAGCAGTACTTC. It translates to CASSPGTVEHEQYF.

The V call is TRBV10-1, the J call TRBJ2-6, with D perhaps TRBD1 (6 bases). CDR1 and CDR2 from the germline V gene are WNHNN and SYGVQD (reference sequence). The CDR3 extends over 16 amino acids. V was trimmed by 7 bases and J by 2 bases, leaving 15 bases between them. In DNA form, the CDR3 reads TGCGCCAGCACAACCCTATACAGGGCTGGGGCCAACGTCCTGACTTTC. Its protein is CASTTLYRAGANVLTF.

The rearrangement links TRBV7-9 to TRBJ2-3, with TRBD1 as a possible D gene (6 bases). The CDR3 runs 16 residues. Per germline, CDR1 SEHNR and CDR2 FQNEAQ (reference sequence). V dropped 1 base and J dropped 1 base, with 12 bases sitting between them. CDR3 protein: CASSLGLGQRTDTQYF. CDR3 nucleotides: TGTGCCAGCAGCTTAGGGTTGGGACAACGCACAGATACGCAGTATTTT. Together with reference TRBV7-9 and TRBJ2-3, the CDR3 gives the full variable domain: DTGVSQNPRHKITKRGQNVTFRCDPISEHNRLYWYRQTLGQGPEFLTYFQNEAQLEKSRLLSDRFSAERPKGSFSTLEIQRTEQGDSAMYLCASSLGLGQRTDTQYFGPGTRLTVL.

The chain uses TRBV7-3 and TRBJ2-1; the match to TRBD2 covers 10 bases. V shed 4 bases, J shed 8 bases, and the junction held 5 bases outside the gene matches. Germline CDR1 SGHTA, CDR2 FQGTGA. CDR3 length: 14 amino acids. The CDR3 bases are TGTGCCAGCAGCTCGCCTAGCGGGAGCGATGAGCAGTTCTTC. Its protein is CASSSPSGSDEQFF. Supplemented by reference TRBV7-3 and TRBJ2-1, the full variable domain reads GAGVSQTPSNKVTEKGKYVELRCDPISGHTALYWYRQSLGQGPEFLIYFQGTGAADDSGLPNDRFFAVRPEGSVSTLKIQRTERGDSAVYLCASSSPSGSDEQFFGPGTRLTVL.

This chain connects TRBV7-8 to TRBJ1-5, with a tentative D call TRBD1 (5 bases). With 5 bases removed from V and 6 bases from J, the gap between germline ends came to 14 bases. This CDR3 contains 14 residues. CDR1 is SGHVS and CDR2 is FQNEAQ in the germline V gene. The DNA of the CDR3 is TGTGCCAGCAGCCCCACGGAGGGGTCTCAGCCCCAGCATTTT. Protein: CASSPTEGSQPQHF.

The chain is built from TRBV27 and TRBJ2-2; 9 bases match TRBD2. Trimming at V came to 6 bases and at J to 7 bases, leaving 24 bases not matched to a gene. The CDR3 has 20 amino acids. CDR1 is MNHEY, CDR2 SMNVEV, per germline (reference sequence). Here the CDR3 reads CASRTHNGGFRGRAYGELFF. CDR3 DNA sequence: TGTGCCAGCAGGACACATAACGGGGGTTTTCGCGGGAGGGCCTACGGGGAGCTGTTTTTT.

The rearrangement uses TRBV30 and TRBJ2-2, with a tentative D call TRBD1 (5 bases). Trimming took off 4 bases at V and 3 bases at J, with 18 bases between the two ends. This CDR3 spans 16 amino acids. The germline V gene encodes CDR1 GTSNPN and CDR2 SVGIG (reference sequence). The CDR3 nucleotides are TGTGCCTGGACCCCGTTGTGGGGCCAGGACACCGGGGAGCTGTTTTTT. Translating gives CAWTPLWGQDTGELFF.

This chain uses TRBV7-9 with TRBJ2-3, with 8 bases lining up with TRBD2. This CDR3 is 15 amino acids long. Germline assignment: CDR1 SEHNR and CDR2 FQNEAQ (reference sequence). V gave up 7 bases and J gave up 4 bases; unmatched junction bases: 10. CDR3 sequence (DNA): TGTGCCAGCATCCCAGCGGGAGCCCTCCCAGATACGCAGTATTTT. As protein: CASIPAGALPDTQYF.